Presented here are 32 T cell receptor beta chains from one specimen sequenced in a study of T cell responses to AZD1222 COVID-19 vaccine (dated by TCRdb to the early 2020s). Libraries were prepared through the immunoSEQ multiplex PCR assay. TCRdb limited this immuneACCESS table to in-frame rearrangements with V and J called. A share of clones is missing; checked studies link under half to unresolved V genes, and the rest is unexplained. Here the sample has roughly 190,000 clones; 80% to 95% occur a single time. The ten largest clonotypes hold roughly 3.9% of the sample. The time point label, read with the paper, signifies: baseline before first vaccination. Here the sequenced sample was peripheral blood, taken on day 0 of AZD1222 vaccination. The source of these receptors is an adult in good health.

The chain carries TRBV5-1 and TRBJ2-6; TRBD1 matches 7 bases. Trimming at V came to 1 base and at J to 2 bases, leaving 6 bases not matched to a gene. Germline V gene lookup returns CDR1 SGHRS and CDR2 YFSETQ. This CDR3 contains 17 residues. The CDR3 region is CASSLTPTGTGANVLTF. In nucleotides, the CDR3 is TGCGCCAGCAGCTTGACCCCGACAGGGACTGGGGCCAACGTCCTGACTTTC.

The CDR3 sequence: CASTFRRQSSYNSPLHF. CDR3 in DNA: TGTGCCAGCACCTTTCGGCGGCAGAGCTCCTATAATTCACCCCTCCACTTT. This chain joins TRBV2 and TRBJ1-6; D remains unclear. The germline V and J ends were trimmed by 7 bases and 0 bases, with 16 bases remaining between them. Germline V gene lookup returns CDR1 SNHLY and CDR2 FYNNEI. The CDR3 runs to 17 residues.

This chain links TRBV15 with TRBJ1-1; D unresolved. The CDR3 totals 14 residues. Germline V lookup: CDR1 LNHNV, CDR2 YYDKDF (reference sequence). V lost 4 bases, J lost 5 bases, and 14 bases lay in between. The CDR3, as DNA: TGTGCCACCAGCAAAAGGAAATTGGGAACTGAAGCTTTCTTT. This gives the protein CATSKRKLGTEAFF. Together with reference TRBV15 and TRBJ1-1, the CDR3 gives the full variable domain: DAMVIQNPRYQVTQFGKPVTLSCSQTLNHNVMYWYQQKSSQAPKLLFHYYDKDFNNEADTPDNFQSRRPNTSFCFLDIRSPGLGDTAMYLCATSKRKLGTEAFFGQGTRLTVV.

V gene TRBV27 combines with J gene TRBJ2-7; either TRBD1 or TRBD2 may supply D (6 bases each). Germline CDR1 and CDR2: MNHEY and SMNVEV (reference sequence). This CDR3 comprises 15 residues. V was cut by 6 bases and J by 4 bases, with 19 bases left in between. CDR3 sequence reads: CASSSVGGSSYEQYF. The CDR3 region has the DNA TGTGCCAGCAGCTCCGTGGGGGGCTCCTCTTACGAGCAGTACTTC.

V and J are TRBV29-1 and TRBJ2-2, with D possibly matching TRBD1 (6 bases). The CDR3 has 15 residues. Trimming cost V 3 bases and J 2 bases, with 13 bases left between them. Germline V gene sequence: CDR1 SQVTM, CDR2 ANQGSEA. This chain's CDR3 is CSVEPRTDNTGELFF. CDR3 nucleotide sequence: TGCAGCGTTGAGCCCCGGACAGACAACACCGGGGAGCTGTTTTTT.

The chain employs TRBV5-6 and TRBJ1-4, with D perhaps matching TRBD1 (6 bases). The CDR3 spans 14 residues. Germline-derived CDR1 and CDR2 are SGHDT and YYEEEE. V was shortened by 0 bases and J by 5 bases, with 8 bases between the two germline ends. The CDR3 DNA reads TGTGCCAGCAGCTTGGCAGGGGTCAATGAAAAACTGTTTTTT. As protein: CASSLAGVNEKLFF. The variable domain in full, with the rest retrieved from reference TRBV5-6 and TRBJ1-4, is DAGVTQSPTHLIKTRGQQVTLRCSPKSGHDTVSWYQQALGQGPQFIFQYYEEEERQRGNFPDRFSGHQFPNYSSELNVNALLLGDSALYLCASSLAGVNEKLFFGSGTQLSVL.

This clone was recorded once. This sequence joins TRBV6-1 and TRBJ1-1; the match to TRBD1 covers 10 bases. J was trimmed by 10 bases and V by 3 bases; bases with no gene match: 5. CDR1 and CDR2 from the germline V gene are MNHNS and SASEGT. CDR3 size: 13 residues. The CDR3 is CASSDDRGPGAFF. CDR3 bases: TGTGCCAGCAGTGACGACAGGGGGCCGGGAGCTTTCTTT.

The DNA of the CDR3 is TGTGCCAGCAGCCCCCGACAGGGGAGTACTGAAGCTTTCTTT. Translating it yields CASSPRQGSTEAFF. The chain uses TRBV11-2 and TRBJ1-1; 8 bases match TRBD1. CDR1 is SGHAT and CDR2 is FQNNGV in the germline V gene. Trimming removed 5 bases from V and 5 bases from J; junction bases left unmatched: 7. CDR3 length equals 14 residues.

This chain uses TRBV7-9 with TRBJ2-7, with D maybe TRBD1 (5 bases). V shed 5 bases and J shed 2 bases, with 13 bases lying between them. Germline CDR1 SEHNR, CDR2 FQNEAQ (reference sequence). CDR3 length: 14 residues. CDR3 in DNA: TGTGCCAGCAGCCCTCCTACAGGCCCCTACGAGCAGTACTTC. It encodes CASSPPTGPYEQYF.

The chain recombines TRBV20-1 with TRBJ2-1; D is unclear. This CDR3 contains 9 residues. Germline CDR1 is DFQATT and CDR2 is SNEGSKA (reference sequence). In DNA form, the CDR3 reads TGCACCCGGGACAATGAGCAGTTCTTC. This translates into CTRDNEQFF.

V usage is TRBV6-5 and J usage is TRBJ2-7, with D perhaps TRBD1 or TRBD2 (5 bases each). V was pared by 1 base and J by 6 bases, with 10 bases between. The length of the CDR3 is 13 residues. The germline V gene has CDR1 MNHEY and CDR2 SVGAGI. The CDR3 sequence: CASSYWGPREQYF. The DNA for the CDR3 is TGTGCCAGCAGTTACTGGGGACCCCGCGAGCAGTACTTC.

The V and J genes are TRBV6-2 or TRBV6-3 and TRBJ2-7; D not resolved. V lost 2 bases to trimming and J lost 2 bases, with 7 bases between them. The CDR3 extends over 13 amino acids. Per germline, CDR1 MNHEY and CDR2 SVGEGT. This CDR3 is CASSYHPPYEQYF. The CDR3 nucleotides are TGTGCCAGCAGTTACCATCCTCCCTACGAGCAGTACTTC.

The genes are TRBV7-9 and TRBJ2-7, with TRBD2 matching 14 bases. The V segment lost 1 base and the J segment 6 bases; nucleotides outside the gene matches: 5. This CDR3 region has 16 residues. Germline-derived CDR1 and CDR2 are SEHNR and FQNEAQ (reference sequence). The CDR3 DNA is TGTGCCAGCAGCTTAGGGTCTGGACTAGCGGGAGGCGAGCAGTACTTC. Residues: CASSLGSGLAGGEQYF.

The count of this clone is one. The rearrangement joins TRBV7-8 to TRBJ2-2, with D unclear. The germline V gene encodes CDR1 SGHVS and CDR2 FQNEAQ. Between the trimmed V and J ends, which lost 2 bases and 2 bases, there was a span of 6 bases. The CDR3 totals 14 residues. The CDR3 reads CASSLRSNTGELFF. The CDR3 nucleotides read TGTGCCAGCAGCTTAAGGTCCAACACCGGGGAGCTGTTTTTT. The entire variable domain, with the rest obtained from reference TRBV7-8 and TRBJ2-2, is as follows: GAGVSQSPRYKVAKRGQDVALRCDPISGHVSLFWYQQALGQGPEFLTYFQNEAQLDKSGLPSDRFFAERPEGSVSTLKIQRTQQEDSAVYLCASSLRSNTGELFFGEGSRLTVL.

Details on this clone: A junction end diverges from the germline sequence, so it may reflect a read error. The rearrangement joins TRBV14 to TRBJ1-6, with 7 bases lining up with TRBD1. CDR1 SGHDN and CDR2 FVKESK come from the germline V gene. The length of the CDR3 is 14 residues. The chain's CDR3 is CASSRRDRNSLLHF. The CDR3 DNA sequence: TGTGCCAGCAGCCGCCGGGACAGAAATTCACTCCTCCACTTT.

This clone has more than one count but fewer than ten. The rearrangement uses TRBV5-4 and TRBJ2-7; D may be TRBD1 (6 bases). V dropped 3 bases and J dropped 0 bases, with 10 bases sitting between them. The CDR3 covers 14 residues. CDR1 SGHNT and CDR2 YYREEE come from the germline V gene (reference sequence). In DNA, the CDR3 is TGTGCCAGCAGCTGGGGGACAATCTCCTACGAGCAGTACTTC. It translates to CASSWGTISYEQYF.

This chain links TRBV20-1 with TRBJ1-6; 7 bases agree with TRBD1. Germline V gene sequence: CDR1 DFQATT, CDR2 SNEGSKA (reference sequence). With 3 bases clipped from V and 9 bases from J, the junction kept 5 bases outside the gene matches. The CDR3 runs 13 residues. As DNA, the CDR3 is TGCAGTGCTAGTCGACAGGGTGGTTCACCCCTCCACTTT. This translates into CSASRQGGSPLHF.

The V gene is TRBV2, the J gene TRBJ1-2; D uncertain. This CDR3 spans 15 amino acids. Deletions cut 4 bases from V and 0 bases from J, with 12 bases between. The germline V gene encodes CDR1 SNHLY and CDR2 FYNNEI. The CDR3 is CASSVRQLANYGYTF. In DNA form, the CDR3 reads TGTGCCAGCAGTGTCAGGCAGCTAGCTAACTATGGCTACACCTTC.

The V call is TRBV12-5, the J call TRBJ1-2; D remains ambiguous. V shed 9 bases and J shed 3 bases, with 17 bases lying between them. This CDR3 is 14 amino acids long. CDR1 and CDR2 (germline): LGHNT, FRNRAP. The CDR3 region has the DNA TGTGCTAGCGAACCCTATGGCGAAGACTATGGCTACACCTTC. Translated, it gives CASEPYGEDYGYTF.

The chain carries TRBV27 and TRBJ2-7, with 7 bases matching TRBD2. J was trimmed by 7 bases and V by 7 bases; bases with no gene match: 16. The CDR3 runs to 15 residues. Germline V gene sequence: CDR1 MNHEY, CDR2 SMNVEV (reference sequence). Here the CDR3 DNA reads TGTGCCAGCATCCCCCGCGTGGGGGGGACGGGTGAGCAGTACTTC. It codes for CASIPRVGGTGEQYF.

This clone has only one observation. The V gene is TRBV13, the J gene TRBJ1-1; unclear D gene. There are 13 residues in the CDR3. Germline CDR1 PRHDT, CDR2 FYEKMQ (reference sequence). Trimming pared 6 bases from V and 1 base from J, leaving 9 bases between. CDR3 coding DNA: TGTGCCAGCAGAGAACAACCGAACACTGAAGCTTTCTTT. It codes for CASREQPNTEAFF.

This chain connects TRBV6-5 to TRBJ2-2; possible D gene TRBD2, 5 bases. Germline V gives CDR1 MNHEY, CDR2 SVGAGI. The CDR3 loop spans 13 amino acids. Trimming pared 8 bases from V and 3 bases from J, leaving 10 bases between. CDR3 amino acids: CASAEGDTGELFF. The CDR3 DNA reads as TGTGCCAGCGCTGAGGGAGACACCGGGGAGCTGTTTTTT.

The chain joins TRBV5-6 to TRBJ1-2; the D is unclear. The germline CDR1 and CDR2 sequences are SGHDT and YYEEEE. Trimming pared 4 bases from V and 7 bases from J, leaving 11 bases between. The CDR3 has 12 residues. CDR3 bases: TGTGCCAGCAGCCTTACCGTGGGTGGCTACACCTTC. Its translation is CASSLTVGGYTF.

This clone appeared once. The V gene is TRBV3-1 (or the pseudogene TRBV3-2), the J gene TRBJ1-2; D ambiguous. The CDR3 spans 14 residues. The V end lost 0 bases, the J end lost 1 base, and 6 bases lay between the germline ends. Per germline, CDR1 LGHDT and CDR2 YNNKEL (reference sequence). CDR3 protein: CASSQEGSNYGYTF. The CDR3 region has the DNA TGTGCCAGCAGCCAAGAGGGAAGTAACTATGGCTACACCTTC.

This clone was observed a single time. This chain joins TRBV4-1 and TRBJ1-1, with a weak D call TRBD1 (6 bases). The CDR3 contains 13 residues. From germline, CDR1 is MGHRA and CDR2 YSYEKL. V was shortened by 10 bases and J by 1 base, with 13 bases between the two germline ends. CDR3 bases: TGCGCCATAAAGAGGGGGGAGAACACTGAAGCTTTCTTT. It is translated as CAIKRGENTEAFF.

The V gene is TRBV5-1, the J gene TRBJ1-1; D perhaps matches TRBD1 (5 bases). Germline V lookup: CDR1 SGHRS, CDR2 YFSETQ. V lost 0 bases and J 1 base, leaving 10 bases between the germline ends. The CDR3 extends over 15 amino acids. The CDR3 DNA sequence: TGCGCCAGCAGCTTGGTAGGGGCCGGGAACACTGAAGCTTTCTTT. It yields the protein CASSLVGAGNTEAFF.

The chain has TRBV5-8 and TRBJ1-5; the D gene is possibly TRBD1 (5 bases). This CDR3 spans 14 amino acids. Germline CDR1 and CDR2: SGHTS and YDEGEE. V lost 5 bases and J lost 4, with 13 bases in between. CDR3 in amino acids: CASRSYGANQPQHF. The CDR3 bases are TGTGCCAGCAGATCTTACGGGGCGAATCAGCCCCAGCATTTT.

The CDR3 bases are TGCGCCAGCACGGCTAGCGGGGGGGAGGGTACGCAGTATTTT. It translates to CASTASGGEGTQYF. The J gene is TRBJ2-3, the V gene TRBV10-2; TRBD2 agrees at 12 bases. CDR1 and CDR2 (germline): WSHSY, SAAADI. Trimming took 7 bases from V and 8 from J; bases not matched to a gene: 7. The CDR3 runs 14 residues.

This clone came up once. Other DNA sequences in this sample translate to the same CDR3. The rearrangement uses TRBV5-6 and TRBJ1-2; D uncertain. The V end was cut by 2 bases, the J end by 5 bases, with 4 bases between. This CDR3 is built from 11 residues. Germline V gene lookup returns CDR1 SGHDT and CDR2 YYEEEE. For the CDR3, the DNA is TGTGCCAGCAGCTTAGGATATGGCTACACCTTC. Protein: CASSLGYGYTF. The full variable domain, its missing parts supplied by reference TRBV5-6 and TRBJ1-2, is DAGVTQSPTHLIKTRGQQVTLRCSPKSGHDTVSWYQQALGQGPQFIFQYYEEEERQRGNFPDRFSGHQFPNYSSELNVNALLLGDSALYLCASSLGYGYTFGSGTRLTVV.

This sequence joins TRBV19 and TRBJ2-1, with 9 bases matching TRBD2. In germline, CDR1 is LNHDA, CDR2 SQIVND (reference sequence). Trimming removed 6 bases from V and 7 bases from J; junction bases left unmatched: 7. CDR3 length: 14 amino acids. The CDR3 DNA is TGTGCCAGTAGGGGGACTAGCCTTGGAAATGAGCAGTTCTTC. The encoded protein is CASRGTSLGNEQFF. The full variable domain, completed using reference TRBV19 and TRBJ2-1, is DGGITQSPKYLFRKEGQNVTLSCEQNLNHDAMYWYRQDPGQGLRLIYYSQIVNDFQKGDIAEGYSVSREKKESFPLTVTSAQKNPTAFYLCASRGTSLGNEQFFGPGTRLTVL.

The CDR3, as DNA: TGTGCCAGCAGTCCCGACAGGCGCCAAATCGTCTATAATTCACCCCTCCACTTT. Translated: CASSPDRRQIVYNSPLHF. The chain couples TRBV6-6 to TRBJ1-6, with a tentative D call TRBD1 (6 bases). Germline V gives CDR1 MNHNY, CDR2 SVGAGI (reference sequence). The V end was cut by 5 bases, the J end by 3 bases, with 20 bases between. The CDR3 consists of 18 residues.

The CDR3 here is CATSDRIMPDTQYF. CDR3 bases: TGTGCCACCTCCGACCGAATAATGCCAGATACGCAGTATTTT. The V and J genes are TRBV24-1 and TRBJ2-3; no definite D call. Trimming took 9 bases from V and 4 from J, leaving 16 bases between them. The CDR3 has 14 residues. Germline V gene lookup returns CDR1 KGHDR and CDR2 SFDVKD.